This T cell receptor beta chain originates from a study of blood T cell repertoires in COVID-19. As for the study in general: Spain, Italy and the United States supplied samples that represented acute and convalescent COVID-19. PBMCs, B-cell-depleted T cells, or T cells were the source of the cDNA or gDNA that made up the material.

Original methodology: Amplification of reference gene primers provided the estimated nucleated cell counts. TCRdb's table, derived via immunoSEQ multiplex PCR, lists solely in-frame clones and lacks some. The V and J calls and clone size come from that table; D and trimming were worked out from the DNA. The table has around 38,000 clones, roughly 87% seen once; the top ten hold approximately 4.5%. Seattle's cohort entered during active infection and was followed longitudinally. The sequenced sample was peripheral blood. This sequence originates from a man in his 60s with COVID-19, enrolled during active disease.

The CDR3: CASSLNVGNYGYTF. DNA for the CDR3: TGTGCCAGCAGCTTAAACGTCGGGAACTATGGCTACACCTTC. V is TRBV7-8 and J is TRBJ1-2, with D unresolved. Trimming cost V 2 bases and J 2 bases, with 9 bases left between them. Germline loops: CDR1 SGHVS, CDR2 FQNEAQ. CDR3 length: 14 amino acids. Supplemented by reference TRBV7-8 and TRBJ1-2, the full variable domain reads GAGVSQSPRYKVAKRGQDVALRCDPISGHVSLFWYQQALGQGPEFLTYFQNEAQLDKSGLPSDRFFAERPEGSVSTLKIQRTQQEDSAVYLCASSLNVGNYGYTFGSGTRLTVV.